This is a list of T cell receptor beta chains from one sample in a study of blood T cells in healthy people across ages. TCRdb re-analysed the 5' RACE reads in MiXCR, keeping a single row per CDR3 protein. Here the sample spans approximately 800,000 distinct CDR3 sequences, about three fifths being singletons. Specimen: blood. The receptors derive from a man aged 25 to 40 in good health. CDR3s include the opening cysteine and the closing phenylalanine or tryptophan. The D gene is left open where the match is weak. Clone size is given for some rows only: seen once, a few or many times, or a class if the clone is expanded.

>14|-|TRBV9|TRBJ2-7|-
CASSPSAPSYEQYF
TGTGCCAGCAGCCCTAGCGCTCCATCCTACGAGCAGTACTTC
>15|TRBD2|TRBV20-1|TRBJ2-1|-
CSALAGESSYNEQFF
TGCAGTGCCCTAGCGGGAGAGAGCTCCTACAATGAGCAGTTCTTC
>17|TRBD1|TRBV12-5|TRBJ2-3|-
CASGSWTRTGGTGTQYF
TGTGCTAGTGGTTCCTGGACCCGGACAGGTGGCACAGGTACGCAGTATTTT
>16|TRBD1|TRBV7-2|TRBJ2-5|-
CASSLASSQGQETQYF
TGTGCCAGCAGCTTGGCCTCCTCACAGGGGCAAGAGACCCAGTACTTC
>15|-|TRBV7-9|TRBJ1-1|-
CASSLVGGEGTEAFF
TGTGCCAGCAGCTTAGTGGGAGGGGAAGGGACTGAAGCTTTCTTT
>13|-|TRBV12-3/TRBV12-4|TRBJ2-5|-
CASSLWQVATQYF
TGTGCCAGCTCCTTGTGGCAGGTGGCGACCCAGTACTTC
>14|-|TRBV14|TRBJ2-3|-
CASSQGVSTDTQYF
TGTGCCAGCAGCCAAGGGGTTAGCACAGATACGCAGTATTTT
>15|-|TRBV7-9|TRBJ2-1|-
CASSSSGTAGNEQFF
TGTGCCAGCAGCTCGTCCGGGACCGCGGGCAATGAGCAGTTCTTC
>19|-|TRBV27|TRBJ2-6|-
CASSLSSTRPNSGANVLTF
TGTGCCAGCAGTTTATCGTCTACCCGACCCAACTCTGGGGCCAACGTCCTGACTTTC
>15|-|TRBV6-5|TRBJ2-1|-
CASSYVAGVGNEQFF
TGTGCCAGCAGTTATGTAGCAGGAGTCGGCAATGAGCAGTTCTTC
>14|-|TRBV7-2|TRBJ2-4|few
CASSLGNTKNIQYF
TGTGCCAGCAGCTTGGGGAACACCAAAAACATTCAGTACTTC
>17|TRBD2|TRBV7-2|TRBJ2-3|-
CASSFSPGGKGTDTQYF
TGTGCCAGCAGTTTCTCCCCGGGGGGGAAAGGCACAGATACGCAGTATTTT
>14|-|TRBV28|TRBJ2-3|-
CASGPGLSTDTQYF
TGTGCCAGCGGACCGGGACTCAGCACAGATACGCAGTATTTT
>14|TRBD1|TRBV5-1|TRBJ2-7|few
CASSSGTGPDEQYF
TGCGCCAGCAGCTCCGGGACAGGGCCCGACGAGCAGTACTTC
>14|-|TRBV20-1|TRBJ1-5|-
CSADDRYSNQPQHF
TGCAGTGCTGATGACAGATATAGCAATCAGCCCCAGCATTTT
>13|-|TRBV2|TRBJ2-7|-
CASTNPDRNIRYF
TGTGCCAGCACCAATCCGGACAGAAACATTCGGTACTTC
>13|-|TRBV24-1|TRBJ2-1|-
CATSDHLDNEQFF
TGTGCCACCAGTGACCACTTGGACAATGAGCAGTTCTTC
>11|TRBD1|TRBV20-1|TRBJ2-7|-
CSVGTDWEQYF
TGCAGCGTGGGGACAGATTGGGAGCAGTACTTC
>14|-|TRBV5-1|TRBJ2-7|-
CASSLEGGRGEQYF
TGCGCCAGCAGCTTGGAAGGTGGGAGAGGCGAGCAGTACTTC
>13|TRBD1|TRBV20-1|TRBJ2-1|once
CSAPGTGGGEQFF
TGCAGTGCCCCTGGGACAGGGGGCGGTGAGCAGTTCTTC
>14|TRBD2|TRBV6-6|TRBJ2-1|-
CASSYGGTNNEQFF
TGTGCCAGCAGTTACGGAGGGACTAATAATGAGCAGTTCTTC
>16|TRBD1|TRBV11-2|TRBJ2-1|once
CASSSFPQGGYNEQFF
TGTGCCAGCAGCTCCTTCCCACAGGGGGGCTACAATGAGCAGTTCTTC
>14|TRBD1|TRBV18|TRBJ1-5|-
CASSPDRGLQPQHF
TGTGCCAGCTCACCCGACAGGGGCCTTCAGCCCCAGCATTTT
>13|-|TRBV3-1|TRBJ2-7|few
CASRPGPLGEQYF
TGTGCCAGCAGACCGGGCCCCCTGGGCGAGCAGTACTTC
>13|TRBD2|TRBV7-2|TRBJ2-4|few
CASRQAGENIQYF
TGTGCCAGCAGGCAAGCGGGAGAAAACATTCAGTACTTC
>16|-|TRBV7-2|TRBJ2-1|-
CASSWGPGSSVVEQFF
TGTGCCAGCAGCTGGGGGCCGGGATCCTCTGTCGTTGAGCAGTTCTTC
>15|-|TRBV7-2|TRBJ2-1|-
CASSPTRSPLDEQFF
TGTGCCAGCAGCCCTACTAGATCCCCTCTTGATGAGCAGTTCTTC
>14|-|TRBV6-5|TRBJ1-6|-
CASRARDLHSPLHF
TGTGCCAGCAGGGCCAGGGATTTACATTCACCCCTCCACTTT
>16|-|TRBV6-5|TRBJ2-3|-
CASSYSNLRSTDTQYF
TGTGCCAGCAGTTACTCGAACCTAAGAAGCACAGATACGCAGTATTTT
>13|-|TRBV4-3|TRBJ2-1|few
CASSQLESTEQFF
TGCGCCAGCAGCCAATTGGAGAGCACTGAGCAGTTCTTC
>16|-|TRBV7-6|TRBJ2-3|-
CASSPTVPGGTDTQYF
TGTGCCAGCAGCCCAACCGTGCCGGGGGGCACAGATACGCAGTATTTT
>15|-|TRBV12-3/TRBV12-4|TRBJ2-1|-
CASSLAAVTYNEQFF
TGTGCCAGCAGTTTAGCGGCCGTGACCTACAATGAGCAGTTCTTC
>13|-|TRBV11-2|TRBJ2-5|-
CASSLEGGIEQYF
TGTGCCAGCAGCTTAGAAGGGGGAATTGAGCAGTACTTC
>14|-|TRBV4-2|TRBJ2-7|-
CASSQGYTRNEQYF
TGTGCCAGCAGCCAAGGTTACACCAGGAACGAGCAGTACTTC
>13|TRBD2|TRBV29-1|TRBJ2-1|-
CSVSRGRDNEQFF
TGCAGCGTCAGTCGGGGGAGGGACAATGAGCAGTTCTTC
>11|-|TRBV20-1|TRBJ1-5|-
CSASNRQPQHF
TGCAGTGCTAGTAATCGTCAGCCCCAGCATTTT
>16|-|TRBV7-2|TRBJ2-1|-
CASSRNPGQYSVGQFF
TGTGCCAGCAGCCGAAACCCCGGACAGTACTCAGTTGGGCAGTTCTTC
>16|-|TRBV10-3|TRBJ1-2|-
CAISGRAGKGGDGYTF
TGTGCCATCAGCGGACGAGCAGGGAAAGGAGGGGATGGCTACACCTTC
>15|-|TRBV12-3/TRBV12-4|TRBJ2-3|few
CASSFGQDSSDTQYF
TGTGCCAGCAGTTTTGGACAAGATTCATCAGATACGCAGTATTTT
>13|-|TRBV2|TRBJ1-5|-
CASRRDINQPQHF
TGTGCCAGCAGGAGGGACATAAATCAGCCCCAGCATTTT
>14|TRBD2|TRBV20-1|TRBJ2-5|-
CSAAWTSGSGEQYF
TGCAGTGCTGCCTGGACTAGCGGGAGTGGTGAGCAGTACTTC
>16|-|TRBV4-2|TRBJ2-7|-
CASSQGNTGYSYEQYF
TGTGCCAGCAGCCAGGGAAATACAGGGTACTCCTACGAGCAGTACTTC
>15|-|TRBV5-1|TRBJ2-3|-
CASSLGTVVADTQYF
TGCGCCAGCAGCTTGGGGACTGTCGTTGCAGATACGCAGTATTTT
>16|-|TRBV5-6|TRBJ2-5|-
CASSAWPGPQQETQYF
TGTGCCAGCAGCGCGTGGCCGGGACCCCAACAAGAGACCCAGTACTTC
>14|TRBD2|TRBV12-3/TRBV12-4|TRBJ2-1|few
CASRQAGTYNEQFF
TGTGCCAGCAGGCAAGCGGGGACCTACAATGAGCAGTTCTTC
>12|-|TRBV30|TRBJ1-2|-
CAWSVTSYGYTF
TGTGCCTGGAGTGTAACGAGCTATGGCTACACCTTC
>14|-|TRBV6-2/TRBV6-3|TRBJ2-7|few
CASSGNPGPYEQYF
TGTGCCAGCTCCGGGAACCCCGGGCCCTACGAGCAGTACTTC